One T cell receptor (beta chain) is described in this entry. Its antigen is not known. The assay was immunoSEQ multiplex PCR, and TCRdb's table has in-frame clones only and misses some. Of about 50,000 clones listed, approximately 85% are singletons. V was clipped by 0 bases and J by 8 bases, with 7 bases between them. Germline V gene lookup returns CDR1 LNHDA and CDR2 SQIVND (reference sequence). The CDR3 totals 12 residues. The data belong to a study of OX40 agonist ivuxolimab in advanced cancers. General study results and limits: On average, CD8+ T cells had more expanded clones than CD4+.

The sequence came from an adult with an advanced solid tumor such as melanoma, head and neck, liver or kidney cancer. The specimen comprised CD4+ or CD8+ T cells sorted from blood, sampled in a trial of the OX40 agonist ivuxolimab. The genes are TRBV19 and TRBJ1-2; D uncertain. This CDR3 is CASSIEVGGYTF. The CDR3 nucleotides are TGTGCCAGTAGTATAGAAGTGGGAGGCTACACCTTC.